A single TCR beta chain is shown here with its context. Antigen unknown. Looked up from germline, CDR1 is SGHAT and CDR2 is FQNNGV. The CDR3 is 14 amino acids. V lost 3 bases and J 6 bases, leaving 12 bases between the germline ends. The data belong to a study of T-cell memory formation after mild COVID-19. In the study overall: TCR clusters largely stayed donor specific.

A 5'RACE reaction primed in the constant segment made cDNA libraries of TCR alpha and TCR beta, and these carried sample barcodes and UMIs. In TCRdb, the 5' RACE reads were re-called with MiXCR into one record per CDR3 protein. The data contain about 360,000 distinct CDR3 sequences, around 14% of them seen just once; the ten biggest clones take up roughly 22%. General study results and limits: Contracting CD8+ clones were enriched in EMRA, CD4+ mainly in CM and EM. In pre-infection memory, a portion of responding clones appeared, which suggested that cross-reactive memory joined.

Material: PBMCs or a T cell subset sorted from them (not recorded which). V usage is TRBV11-2 and J usage is TRBJ1-5, with D possibly matching TRBD1 (6 bases). The clonotype was recovered from a man younger than 35 who had mild COVID-19 (a few samples of this study predate the infection). Cell type and time point are not known. The CDR3 reads CASSLRGSTQPQHF. The CDR3 nucleotides are TGTGCCAGCAGCTTGAGGGGGTCTACTCAGCCCCAGCATTTT.